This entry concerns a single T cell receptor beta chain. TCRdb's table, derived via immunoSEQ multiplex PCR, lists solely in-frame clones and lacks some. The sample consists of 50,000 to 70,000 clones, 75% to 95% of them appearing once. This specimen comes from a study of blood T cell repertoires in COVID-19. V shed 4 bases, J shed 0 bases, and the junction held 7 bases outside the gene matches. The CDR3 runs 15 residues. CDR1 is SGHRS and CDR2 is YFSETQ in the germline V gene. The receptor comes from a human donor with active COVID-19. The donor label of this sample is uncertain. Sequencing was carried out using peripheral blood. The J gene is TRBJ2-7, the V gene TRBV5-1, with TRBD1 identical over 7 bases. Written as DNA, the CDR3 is TGCGCCAGCAGCACGGACAGGACGAGCTCCTACGAGCAGTACGTC. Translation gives CASSTDRTSSYEQYV.